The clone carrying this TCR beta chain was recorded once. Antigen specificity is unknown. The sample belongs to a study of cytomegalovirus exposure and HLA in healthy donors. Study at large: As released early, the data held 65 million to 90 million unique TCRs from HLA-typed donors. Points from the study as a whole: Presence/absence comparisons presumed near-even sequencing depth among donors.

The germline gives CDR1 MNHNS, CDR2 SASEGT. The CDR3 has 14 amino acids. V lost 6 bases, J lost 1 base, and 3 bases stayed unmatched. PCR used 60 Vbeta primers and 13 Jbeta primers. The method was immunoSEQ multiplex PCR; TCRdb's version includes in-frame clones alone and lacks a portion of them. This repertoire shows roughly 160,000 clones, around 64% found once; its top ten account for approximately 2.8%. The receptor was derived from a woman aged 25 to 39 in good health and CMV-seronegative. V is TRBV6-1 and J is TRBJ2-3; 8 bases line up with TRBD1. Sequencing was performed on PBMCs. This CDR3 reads CASRMTGGTDTQYF. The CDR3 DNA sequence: TGTGCCAGCAGAATGACAGGGGGCACAGATACGCAGTATTTT.